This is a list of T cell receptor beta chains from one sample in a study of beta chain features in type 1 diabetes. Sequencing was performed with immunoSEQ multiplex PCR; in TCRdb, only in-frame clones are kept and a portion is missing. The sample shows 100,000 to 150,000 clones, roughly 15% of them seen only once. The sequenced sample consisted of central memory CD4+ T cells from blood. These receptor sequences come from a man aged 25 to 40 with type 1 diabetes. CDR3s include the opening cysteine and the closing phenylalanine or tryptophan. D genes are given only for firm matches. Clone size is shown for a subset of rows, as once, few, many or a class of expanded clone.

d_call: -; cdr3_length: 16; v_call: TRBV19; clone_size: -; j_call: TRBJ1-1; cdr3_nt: TGTGCCAGTAGGCCCCCATGGGGACGAAGGAACACTGAAGCTTTCTTT; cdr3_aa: CASRPPWGRRNTEAFF
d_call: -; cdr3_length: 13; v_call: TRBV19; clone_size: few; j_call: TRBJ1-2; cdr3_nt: TGTGCCAGTAGTAAGCAGGGCCCCTTTGGCTACACCTTC; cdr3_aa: CASSKQGPFGYTF
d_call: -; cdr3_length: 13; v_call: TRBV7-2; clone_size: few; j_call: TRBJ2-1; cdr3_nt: TGTGCCAGCAGCCGCCCGTCTGTAAATGAGCAGTTCTTC; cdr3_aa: CASSRPSVNEQFF
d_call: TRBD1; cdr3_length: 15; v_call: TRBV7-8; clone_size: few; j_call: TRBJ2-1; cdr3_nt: TGTGCCAGCAGCTCCCCCAGGGGGCGCGGAAATGAGCAGTTCTTC; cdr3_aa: CASSSPRGRGNEQFF
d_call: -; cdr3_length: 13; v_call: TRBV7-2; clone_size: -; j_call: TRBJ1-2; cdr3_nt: TGTGCCAGCAGCTTAGACCAGGGGAGAGGCTACACCTTC; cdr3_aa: CASSLDQGRGYTF
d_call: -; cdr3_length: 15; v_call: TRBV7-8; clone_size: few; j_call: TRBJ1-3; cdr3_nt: TGTGCCAGCAGCTTAGCGGCTGACTCTGGAAACACCATATATTTT; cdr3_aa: CASSLAADSGNTIYF
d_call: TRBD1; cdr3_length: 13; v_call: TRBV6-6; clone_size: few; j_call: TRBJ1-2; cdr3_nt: TGTGCCAGCAGTGACAGGGAAAACTATGGCTACACCTTC; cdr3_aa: CASSDRENYGYTF
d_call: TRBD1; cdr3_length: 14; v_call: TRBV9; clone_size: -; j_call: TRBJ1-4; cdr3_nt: TGTGCCAGCAGCTCGACAGGGGGCTATGAAAAACTGTTTTTT; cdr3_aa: CASSSTGGYEKLFF
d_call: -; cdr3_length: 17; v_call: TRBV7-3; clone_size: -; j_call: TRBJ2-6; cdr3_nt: TGTGCCAGCAGCTTAAACCCCCAACCTTCTGGGGCCAACGTCCTGACTTTC; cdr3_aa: CASSLNPQPSGANVLTF
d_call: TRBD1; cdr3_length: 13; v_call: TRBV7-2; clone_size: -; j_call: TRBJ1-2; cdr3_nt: TGTGCCAGCAGCCAAGCGACAGGGAACGGCTACACCTTC; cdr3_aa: CASSQATGNGYTF
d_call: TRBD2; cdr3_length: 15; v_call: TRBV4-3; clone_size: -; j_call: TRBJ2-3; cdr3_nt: TGCGCCAGCAGCCAAGTCAGGAGCGGGACGAATACGCAGTATTTT; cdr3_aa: CASSQVRSGTNTQYF
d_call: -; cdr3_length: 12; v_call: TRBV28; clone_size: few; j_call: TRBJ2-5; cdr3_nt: TGTGCCAGCAGCCCAGGGGTAGAGACCCAGTACTTC; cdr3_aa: CASSPGVETQYF
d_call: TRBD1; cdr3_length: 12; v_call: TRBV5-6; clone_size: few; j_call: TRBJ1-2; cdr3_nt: TGTGCCAGCAGCTCGACAGGGTATGGCTACACCTTC; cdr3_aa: CASSSTGYGYTF
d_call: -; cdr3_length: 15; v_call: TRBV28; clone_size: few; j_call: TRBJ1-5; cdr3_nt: TGTGCCAGCAGTTTAGTAGGGAAGGAGGGTCAGCCCCAGCATTTT; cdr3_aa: CASSLVGKEGQPQHF
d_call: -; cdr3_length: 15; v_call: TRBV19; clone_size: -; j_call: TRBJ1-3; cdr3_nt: TGTGCCAGTAGCCGGAGGCCAGGCTCTGGAAACACCATATATTTT; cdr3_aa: CASSRRPGSGNTIYF
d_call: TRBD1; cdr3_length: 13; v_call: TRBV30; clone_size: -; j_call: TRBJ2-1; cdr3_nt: TGTGCCTGGAGCGGGACAGGGCACAATGAGCAGTTCTTC; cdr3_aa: CAWSGTGHNEQFF
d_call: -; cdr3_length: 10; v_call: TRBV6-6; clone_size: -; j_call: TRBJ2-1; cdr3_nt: TGTGCCAGCGGCGGGCATGAGCAGTTCTTC; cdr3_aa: CASGGHEQFF
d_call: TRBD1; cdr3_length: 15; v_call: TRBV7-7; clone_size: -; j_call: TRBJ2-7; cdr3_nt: TGTGCTAGCAGACTACCGGGACAGGGGACCTACGAGCAGTACTTC; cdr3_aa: CASRLPGQGTYEQYF
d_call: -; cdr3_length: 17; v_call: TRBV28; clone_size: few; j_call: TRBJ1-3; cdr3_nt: TGTGCCAGCAGTTCCGTCGCAGGTTATCAGAGGGGAAACACCATATATTTT; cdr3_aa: CASSSVAGYQRGNTIYF
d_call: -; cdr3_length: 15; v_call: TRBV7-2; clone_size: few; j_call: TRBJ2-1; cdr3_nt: TGTGCCAGCAGGACCGGGCTAGGGGGCTACAATGAGCAGTTCTTC; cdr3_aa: CASRTGLGGYNEQFF
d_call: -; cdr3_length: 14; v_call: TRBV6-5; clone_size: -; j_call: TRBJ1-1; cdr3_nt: TGTGCCAGCAGTCCCCAGCAGGGTCCCACTGAAGCTTTCTTT; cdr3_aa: CASSPQQGPTEAFF
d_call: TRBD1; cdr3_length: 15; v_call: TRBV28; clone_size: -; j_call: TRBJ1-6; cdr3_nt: TGTGCCAGCAGTTTCCTGACAGGGGACAATTCACCCCTCCACTTT; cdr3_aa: CASSFLTGDNSPLHF
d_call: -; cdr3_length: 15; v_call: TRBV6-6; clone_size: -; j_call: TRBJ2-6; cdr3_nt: TGTGCCAGCAGTCACTGGGGGTCTGGGGCCAACGTCCTGACTTTC; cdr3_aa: CASSHWGSGANVLTF
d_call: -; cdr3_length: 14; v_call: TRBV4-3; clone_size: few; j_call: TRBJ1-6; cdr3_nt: TGCGCCAGCAGCCAAGAGGGGGGGACTTCACCCCTCCACTTT; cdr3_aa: CASSQEGGTSPLHF
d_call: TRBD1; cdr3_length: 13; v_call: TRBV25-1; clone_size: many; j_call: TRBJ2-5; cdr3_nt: TGTGCCAGCAGAGGACAGGGGATAGAGACCCAGTACTTC; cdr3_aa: CASRGQGIETQYF
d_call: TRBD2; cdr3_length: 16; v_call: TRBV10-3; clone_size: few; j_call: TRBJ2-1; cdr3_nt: TGTGCCATCAGTGCCGCGGGAGGGGGTACCTACAATGAGCAGTTCTTC; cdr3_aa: CAISAAGGGTYNEQFF
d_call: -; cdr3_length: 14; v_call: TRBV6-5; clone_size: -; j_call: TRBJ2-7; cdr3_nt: TGTGCCAGCAGTTACGCGTTGAGCTCCTACGAGCAGTACTTC; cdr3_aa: CASSYALSSYEQYF
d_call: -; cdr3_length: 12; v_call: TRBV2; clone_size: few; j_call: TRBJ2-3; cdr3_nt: TGTGCCAGCAGATGGGCAGCGGATACGCAGTATTTT; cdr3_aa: CASRWAADTQYF
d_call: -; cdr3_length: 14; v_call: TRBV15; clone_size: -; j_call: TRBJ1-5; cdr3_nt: TGTGCCACCAGCAGAGGACAGAGCAATCAGCCCCAGCATTTT; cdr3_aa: CATSRGQSNQPQHF
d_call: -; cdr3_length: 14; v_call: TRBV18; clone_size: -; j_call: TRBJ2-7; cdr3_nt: TGTGCCAGCTCACGTCCAGGGAGCTCCTACGAGCAGTACTTC; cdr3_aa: CASSRPGSSYEQYF
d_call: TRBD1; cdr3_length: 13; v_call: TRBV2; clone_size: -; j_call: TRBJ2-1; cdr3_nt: TGTGCCAGCAGTGAGGACAGGGTCAATGAGCAGTTCTTC; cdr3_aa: CASSEDRVNEQFF
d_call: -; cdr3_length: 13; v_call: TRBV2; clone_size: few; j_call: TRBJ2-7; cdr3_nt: TGTGCCAGCAGTGCTGGGGCCCTCTACGAGCAGTACTTC; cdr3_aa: CASSAGALYEQYF
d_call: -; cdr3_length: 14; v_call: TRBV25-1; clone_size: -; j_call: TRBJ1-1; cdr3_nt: TGTGCCAGCAGTGAAGCAGGGAGGAACACTGAAGCTTTCTTT; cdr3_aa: CASSEAGRNTEAFF
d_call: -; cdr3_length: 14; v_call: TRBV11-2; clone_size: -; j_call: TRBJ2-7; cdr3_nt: TGTGCCAGCAGTCCCTTCCCTAGCTTTTACGAGCAGTACTTC; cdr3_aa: CASSPFPSFYEQYF
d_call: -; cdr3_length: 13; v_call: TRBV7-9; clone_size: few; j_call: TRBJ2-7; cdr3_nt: TGTGCCAGCAGCCCTGGCGGGACCTACGAGCAGTACTTC; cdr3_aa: CASSPGGTYEQYF
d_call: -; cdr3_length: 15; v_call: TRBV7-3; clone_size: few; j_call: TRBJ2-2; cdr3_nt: TGTGCCAGCAGCACCGCCGGGGGCGGGACCGGGGAGCTGTTTTTT; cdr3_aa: CASSTAGGGTGELFF
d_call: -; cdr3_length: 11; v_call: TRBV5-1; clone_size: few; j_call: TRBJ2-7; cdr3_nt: TGCGCCAGCAGCCGGGACAACGAGCAGTACTTC; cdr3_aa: CASSRDNEQYF
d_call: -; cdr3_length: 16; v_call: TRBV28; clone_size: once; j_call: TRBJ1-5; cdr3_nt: TGTGCCAGCAGTTTGGAGGGGGGCATTGCAAGGCAGCCCCAGCATTTT; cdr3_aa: CASSLEGGIARQPQHF
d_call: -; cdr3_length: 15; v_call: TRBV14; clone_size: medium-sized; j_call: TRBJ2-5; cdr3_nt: TGTGCCAGCAGCTCCGCGACAGCGTCCCAAGAGACCCAGTACTTC; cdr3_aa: CASSSATASQETQYF
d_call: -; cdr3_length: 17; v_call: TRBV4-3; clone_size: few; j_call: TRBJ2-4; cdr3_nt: TGCGCCAGCAGCCAAGAAAGATCGGGGACCCGGCGGAACATTCAGTACTTC; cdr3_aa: CASSQERSGTRRNIQYF
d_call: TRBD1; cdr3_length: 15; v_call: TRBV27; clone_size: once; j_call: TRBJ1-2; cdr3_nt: TGTGCCAGCAGTTCTGGACAGGGGGCTTTGATTGGCTACACCTTC; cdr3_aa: CASSSGQGALIGYTF
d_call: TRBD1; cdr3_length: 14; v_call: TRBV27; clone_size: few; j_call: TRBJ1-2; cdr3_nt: TGTGCCAGCAGTACCTTGGGAGGGGGCCATGGCTACACCTTC; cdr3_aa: CASSTLGGGHGYTF
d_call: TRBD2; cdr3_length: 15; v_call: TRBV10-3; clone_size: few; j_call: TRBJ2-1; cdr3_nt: TGTGCCATCAGTGAGTCGACTAGCGGGGTGAATGAGCAGTTCTTC; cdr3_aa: CAISESTSGVNEQFF
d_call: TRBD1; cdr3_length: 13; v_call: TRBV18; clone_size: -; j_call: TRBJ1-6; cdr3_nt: TGTGCCAGCTCACACGACAGGGACTCACCCCTCCACTTT; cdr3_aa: CASSHDRDSPLHF
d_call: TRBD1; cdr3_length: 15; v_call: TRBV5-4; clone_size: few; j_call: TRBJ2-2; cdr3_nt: TGTGCCAGCAGCCGGGGACAGCCCAAAACCGGGGAGCTGTTTTTT; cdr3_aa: CASSRGQPKTGELFF
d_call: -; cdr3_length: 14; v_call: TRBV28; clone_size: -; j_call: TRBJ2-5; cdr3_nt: TGTGCCAGCAGTTTAGGCTCAGCACAAGAGACCCAGTACTTC; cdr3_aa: CASSLGSAQETQYF
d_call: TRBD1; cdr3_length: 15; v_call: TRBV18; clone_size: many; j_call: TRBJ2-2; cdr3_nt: TGTGCCAGCTCACCAGGACAGGGGTACAGCGGGGAGCTGTTTTTT; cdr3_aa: CASSPGQGYSGELFF
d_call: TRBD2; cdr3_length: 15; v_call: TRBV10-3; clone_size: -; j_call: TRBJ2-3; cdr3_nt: TGTGCCATCAGGAGAACTAGCGGACGCACAGATACGCAGTATTTT; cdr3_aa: CAIRRTSGRTDTQYF
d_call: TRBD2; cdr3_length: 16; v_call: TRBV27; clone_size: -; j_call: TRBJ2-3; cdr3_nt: TGTGCCAGCAGTAACAGAGCGGGGGGGACCCCAGATACGCAGTATTTT; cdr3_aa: CASSNRAGGTPDTQYF
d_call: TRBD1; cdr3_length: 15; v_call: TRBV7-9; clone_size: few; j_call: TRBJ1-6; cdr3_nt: TGTGCCAGCAGCTTAGGAAACAGGGGAAGTTCACCCCTCCACTTT; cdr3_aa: CASSLGNRGSSPLHF
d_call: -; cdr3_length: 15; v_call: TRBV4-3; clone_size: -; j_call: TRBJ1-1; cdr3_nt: TGCGCCAGCAGCCAAGGCAGGGGAAGAAACACTGAAGCTTTCTTT; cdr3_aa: CASSQGRGRNTEAFF
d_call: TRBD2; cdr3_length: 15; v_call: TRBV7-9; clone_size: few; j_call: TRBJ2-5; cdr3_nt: TGTGCCAGCAGCACAACTAGCGGGGGACTAGCAACCCAGTACTTC; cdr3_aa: CASSTTSGGLATQYF
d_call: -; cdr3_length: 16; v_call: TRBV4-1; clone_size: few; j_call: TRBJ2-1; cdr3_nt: TGCGCCAGCAGCCAAGATAACGGTGCATCCTACAATGAGCAGTTCTTC; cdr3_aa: CASSQDNGASYNEQFF
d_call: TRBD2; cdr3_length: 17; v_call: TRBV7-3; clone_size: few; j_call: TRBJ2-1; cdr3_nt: TGTGCCAGCAGCTTAAGTACGACTAGCGGGGGTACTGATGAGCAGTTCTTC; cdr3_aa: CASSLSTTSGGTDEQFF
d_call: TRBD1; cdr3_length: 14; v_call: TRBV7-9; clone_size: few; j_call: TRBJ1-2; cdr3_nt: TGTGCCAGCAGCGAACGGACAGGGTCCTCGGGCTACACCTTC; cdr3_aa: CASSERTGSSGYTF
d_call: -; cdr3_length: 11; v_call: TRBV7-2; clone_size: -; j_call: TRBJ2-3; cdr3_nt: TGTGCCAGCAGCTTAGAAAATACGCAGTATTTT; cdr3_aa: CASSLENTQYF
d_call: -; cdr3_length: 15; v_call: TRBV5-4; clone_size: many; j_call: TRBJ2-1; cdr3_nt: TGTGCCAGCACTCTTGGAGCAGGACTCTACAATGAGCAGTTCTTC; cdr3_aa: CASTLGAGLYNEQFF
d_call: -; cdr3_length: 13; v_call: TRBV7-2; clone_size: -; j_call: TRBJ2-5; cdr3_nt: TGTGCCAGCAGCTTCTGGGGGGAAGAGACCCAGTACTTC; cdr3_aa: CASSFWGEETQYF
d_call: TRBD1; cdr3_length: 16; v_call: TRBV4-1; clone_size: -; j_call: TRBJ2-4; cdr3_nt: TGCGCCAGCAGCACCCGGGACAGCTTAGCCAAAAACATTCAGTACTTC; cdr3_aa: CASSTRDSLAKNIQYF
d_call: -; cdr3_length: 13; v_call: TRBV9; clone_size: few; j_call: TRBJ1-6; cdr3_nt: TGTGCCAGCAGCGTTAATGGAGAAGGTTCCCTCCACTTT; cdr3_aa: CASSVNGEGSLHF